This T cell receptor beta chain was observed in a study of Tregs in tolerant kidney transplant recipients. Per the germline V gene, CDR1 is SGHTA and CDR2 is FQGTGA. The CDR3 has 15 residues. V lost 0 bases and J 7 bases, leaving 13 bases between the germline ends. TCRdb's table, derived via immunoSEQ multiplex PCR, lists solely in-frame clones and lacks some. Of about 240,000 clones in the sample, 80% to 85% are singletons; the top ten hold around 0.61%. Sequences were obtained from CD4+ T cells from blood. This TCR came from a human donor in good health. V gene TRBV7-3 combines with J gene TRBJ2-1; D may be TRBD1 or TRBD2 (6 bases each). CDR3 sequence reads: CASSLTGGSGNEQFF. CDR3 DNA: TGTGCCAGCAGCTTAACCGGGGGCTCCGGTAATGAGCAGTTCTTC.